This T cell receptor beta chain was documented in a study of OX40 agonist ivuxolimab in advanced cancers. Study-level background: Mean age about 60 years, range roughly 20 to 85; 82.7% male. Having had anti-PD-1, anti-PD-L1 or anti-CTLA-4 therapy before was allowed, and 40% to 45% had some.

Only in-frame clones appear in the TCRdb table, and some are missing; sequencing was by immunoSEQ multiplex PCR. In the table there are about 90,000 clones, nearly 90% of which are singletons. Study-level points and caveats: CD8+ T cells showed, on average, more clonal expansion than CD4+ cells.

Patients were ruled out by autoimmune disease history or systemic immunosuppression. Remarks on this clone: Its antigen is not known.

The receptor was isolated from an adult with an advanced solid tumor such as melanoma, head and neck, liver or kidney cancer. The sequencing here drew on CD4+ or CD8+ T cells sorted from blood, taken in a trial of the OX40 agonist ivuxolimab.

Here the CDR3 reads CASSIGSERNQPQHF. The CDR3 DNA follows: TGTGCCAGTAGTATTGGGTCAGAGCGCAATCAGCCCCAGCATTTT. This chain links TRBV19 with TRBJ1-5; D is uncertain. Looked up from germline, CDR1 is LNHDA and CDR2 is SQIVND (reference sequence). With 3 bases removed from V and 2 bases from J, the gap between germline ends came to 11 bases. The CDR3 length is 15 residues.